This T cell receptor beta chain was profiled in a study of blood T cell repertoires in COVID-19. Trimming cost V 3 bases and J 0 bases, with 18 bases left between them. In germline, CDR1 is SGHTA, CDR2 FQGNSA. The CDR3 covers 18 residues. Cohorts were based on clinical histories the participants reported. This clone was seen just once. Some clones are missing from TCRdb's copy, which holds only in-frame ones; the method was immunoSEQ multiplex PCR. Of under 300,000 clones detected, 85% to 95% appear once; the ten largest clones hold approximately 2%. Sample: PBMCs or T cells enriched from blood (not recorded which). The V call is TRBV7-2, the J call TRBJ1-5, with a possible D match to TRBD1 (5 bases). This receptor was identified in a woman aged 18-30 years who had recovered from COVID-19. The CDR3 is CASSLNRWTPLSNQPQHF. The CDR3 DNA reads TGTGCCAGCAGCTTGAATCGATGGACACCACTTAGCAATCAGCCCCAGCATTTT.